This T cell receptor (beta chain) was sequenced in a study of blood T cell repertoires in COVID-19. Study background: Some COVID-19 samples were acute and others convalescent; all came from the United States, Italy and Spain. Sample material is recorded as cDNA or gDNA derived from T cells, B-cell-depleted T cells, or PBMCs.

The CDR3 contains 16 residues. Study processing details: By means of reference gene primer amplification, nucleated cell counts were estimated. Assay: immunoSEQ multiplex PCR; the TCRdb copy retains only in-frame clones and omits some. Clone size and V and J calls were adopted from that table, with D and trimming inferred from the DNA. The data hold around 700,000 clones, with 85% to 90% observed a single time. V usage is TRBV12-2 and J usage is TRBJ2-7; the listed D gene, TRBD1, was not tested against the DNA. TRBV12-2 is labeled a pseudogene. Input material: peripheral blood. The receptor's source is a woman between 18 and 29 years old with acute or convalescent COVID-19. The CDR3 DNA is TGTGCAAGTCGCTTGATAAGCGGGACAGGGAACTACGAGCAGTACTTC. Amino acid sequence: CASRLISGTGNYEQYF.